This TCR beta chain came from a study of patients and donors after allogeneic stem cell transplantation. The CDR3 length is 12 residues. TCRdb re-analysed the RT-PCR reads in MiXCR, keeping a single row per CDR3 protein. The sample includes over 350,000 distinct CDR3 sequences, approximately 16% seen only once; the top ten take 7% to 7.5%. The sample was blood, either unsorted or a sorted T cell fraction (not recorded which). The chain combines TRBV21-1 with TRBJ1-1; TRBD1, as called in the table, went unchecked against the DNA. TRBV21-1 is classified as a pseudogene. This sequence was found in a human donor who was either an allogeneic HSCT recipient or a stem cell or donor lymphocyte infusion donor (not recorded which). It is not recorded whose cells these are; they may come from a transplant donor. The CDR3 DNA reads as TGTGCCATAGACAGGGGGCGAAATGAAGCTTTCTTT. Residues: CAIDRGRNEAFF.